The rows below give T cell receptor beta chains drawn from one sample of a study of early T cells in non-severe SARS-CoV-2 infection. MiXCR, run by TCRdb on the 5' RACE reads, gives a single entry per CDR3 protein. Among about 63,000 distinct CDR3 sequences listed, roughly 13% were seen once. Sequenced input: whole blood. The receptors come from an adult who was a healthcare worker with PCR-confirmed SARS-CoV-2 infection or an uninfected control (not recorded which). CDR3s include the opening cysteine and the closing phenylalanine or tryptophan. D genes are given only for firm matches. Clone size is stated in some rows and not others, as once, few, many or a class when expanded.

>TRBV7-3|.|few|TRBJ2-2
CASTQGGPGGELFF
TGTGCCAGCACCCAGGGTGGGCCCGGCGGGGAGCTGTTTTTT
>TRBV20-1|.|.|TRBJ1-3
CSASRGASGNTIYF
TGCAGTGCTAGCAGGGGTGCATCTGGAAACACCATATATTTT
>TRBV3-1|TRBD1|many|TRBJ1-1
CASHAPGQSAFF
TGTGCCAGCCATGCTCCGGGACAGTCGGCTTTCTTT
>TRBV29-1|.|few|TRBJ1-2
CSVERDMRGYTF
TGCAGCGTTGAACGGGACATGCGAGGCTACACCTTC
>TRBV11-2|.|few|TRBJ1-1
CASSLTLGGEAFF
TGTGCCAGCAGCCTCACCCTGGGAGGTGAAGCTTTCTTT
>TRBV6-2/TRBV6-3|.|many|TRBJ1-1
CASSYLDKNTEAFF
TGTGCCAGCAGTTACCTAGACAAGAACACTGAAGCTTTCTTT
>TRBV7-9|.|many|TRBJ1-5
CASSLGQGTNQPQHF
TGTGCCAGCAGCTTAGGGCAGGGGACTAATCAGCCCCAGCATTTT
>TRBV7-2|.|few|TRBJ2-5
CASSLDGRVETQYF
TGTGCCAGCAGCTTAGACGGCAGGGTAGAGACCCAGTACTTC
>TRBV20-1|TRBD2|few|TRBJ2-3
CSAHPSGGHDTQYF
TGCAGTGCTCATCCTAGCGGGGGGCACGATACGCAGTATTTT
>TRBV6-6|TRBD1|few|TRBJ1-1
CASSSGTDIPKTEAFF
TGTGCCAGCAGTTCCGGGACAGATATTCCGAAAACTGAAGCTTTCTTT
>TRBV20-1|TRBD2|.|TRBJ2-3
CSATPGLAGPRTDTQYF
TGCAGTGCTACACCGGGACTAGCGGGACCCCGCACAGATACGCAGTATTTT
>TRBV12-3/TRBV12-4|.|few|TRBJ1-5
CASSLKNQPQHF
TGTGCCAGCAGTTTAAAGAATCAGCCCCAGCATTTT
>TRBV11-3|TRBD1|.|TRBJ2-7
CASSIDRGYEQYF
TGTGCCAGCAGCATAGACAGGGGCTACGAGCAGTACTTC
>TRBV29-1|TRBD1|few|TRBJ1-1
CSVLRDRTNTEAFF
TGCAGCGTCCTCCGGGACAGGACCAACACTGAAGCTTTCTTT
>TRBV7-8|TRBD1|many|TRBJ1-3
CASSWGQANSGNTIYF
TGTGCCAGCAGCTGGGGACAGGCCAACTCTGGAAACACCATATATTTT
>TRBV29-1|.|few|TRBJ2-3
CSVRSDTQYF
TGCAGCGTGCGCTCCGATACGCAGTATTTT
>TRBV5-4|TRBD2|.|TRBJ2-1
CASSSPSGGASVNEQFF
TGTGCCAGCAGCTCGCCTAGCGGGGGGGCCTCTGTGAATGAGCAGTTCTTC
>TRBV2|.|many|TRBJ2-3
CASSPPFTDTQYF
TGTGCCAGCAGTCCACCCTTCACAGATACGCAGTATTTT
>TRBV3-1|TRBD2|.|TRBJ2-1
CASSQLAAVGNEQFF
TGTGCCAGCAGCCAACTAGCGGCGGTTGGCAATGAGCAGTTCTTC
>TRBV5-6|.|many|TRBJ2-6
CASSLGAGHLSGANVLTF
TGTGCCAGCAGCTTGGGGGCAGGGCACCTCTCTGGGGCCAACGTCCTGACTTTC
>TRBV12-3/TRBV12-4|TRBD1|many|TRBJ2-2
CASSPLLRGKTGELFF
TGTGCCAGCAGCCCTCTCCTCAGGGGGAAGACCGGGGAGCTGTTTTTT
>TRBV4-2|.|.|TRBJ2-5
CASSQDLDKWETQYF
TGTGCCAGCAGCCAAGATCTAGATAAGTGGGAGACCCAGTACTTC
>TRBV12-3/TRBV12-4|TRBD1|many|TRBJ1-2
CASNPTGTNGYTF
TGTGCCAGCAACCCGACAGGGACGAATGGCTACACCTTC
>TRBV12-3/TRBV12-4|.|.|TRBJ2-3
CASSRPRGTQYF
TGTGCCAGCAGCCGGCCCAGAGGGACGCAGTATTTT
>TRBV10-2|.|many|TRBJ1-5
CASSETGHQPQHF
TGCGCCAGCAGTGAGACTGGGCATCAGCCCCAGCATTTT